Listed below are T cell receptor beta chains from one sample, sequenced in a study of somatic mutations in cytotoxic T cells in rheumatoid arthritis. Assay: immunoSEQ multiplex PCR; the TCRdb copy retains only in-frame clones and omits some. The top ten hold over 9% of the sample, which has about 29,000 clones, 70% to 90% seen once. Sequenced sample: CD8+ T cells sorted from blood. The receptors stem from an adult with rheumatoid arthritis. The CDR3 runs from the conserved cysteine through the conserved F or W. D genes are given only for firm matches. Clone size is stated in some rows and not others, as once, few, many or a class when expanded.

V gene: TRBV15
D gene: TRBD2
J gene: TRBJ2-3
CDR3 length: 16
clone size: .
CDR3 protein: CATSSTSGGATDTQYF
CDR3 DNA: TGTGCCACCAGCAGTACTAGCGGGGGGGCCACAGATACGCAGTATTTT

V gene: TRBV7-8
D gene: .
J gene: TRBJ2-6
CDR3 length: 15
clone size: .
CDR3 protein: CASPDRSSGANVLTF
CDR3 DNA: TGTGCCAGCCCCGACAGAAGCTCTGGGGCCAACGTCCTGACTTTC

V gene: TRBV15
D gene: TRBD1
J gene: TRBJ1-6
CDR3 length: 13
clone size: once
CDR3 protein: CATSGQENSPLHF
CDR3 DNA: TGTGCCACCAGCGGACAGGAGAATTCACCCCTCCACTTT

V gene: TRBV6-6
D gene: .
J gene: TRBJ2-5
CDR3 length: 10
clone size: .
CDR3 protein: CASSFPPQYF
CDR3 DNA: TGTGCCAGCAGTTTCCCCCCCCAGTACTTC

V gene: TRBV6-5
D gene: TRBD1
J gene: TRBJ1-2
CDR3 length: 13
clone size: .
CDR3 protein: CASRETYRGGYTF
CDR3 DNA: TGTGCCAGCAGGGAGACCTACAGGGGAGGCTACACCTTC

V gene: TRBV6-5
D gene: .
J gene: TRBJ1-1
CDR3 length: 13
clone size: .
CDR3 protein: CASSPGGGTEAFF
CDR3 DNA: TGTGCCAGCAGCCCCGGGGGTGGTACTGAAGCTTTCTTT

V gene: TRBV30
D gene: .
J gene: TRBJ2-7
CDR3 length: 11
clone size: .
CDR3 protein: CAWSPDYEQYF
CDR3 DNA: TGTGCCTGGAGTCCAGATTACGAGCAGTACTTC

V gene: TRBV7-3
D gene: TRBD1
J gene: TRBJ1-1
CDR3 length: 15
clone size: .
CDR3 protein: CASSLLGGSGTEAFF
CDR3 DNA: TGTGCCAGCAGCTTACTAGGGGGCTCGGGAACTGAAGCTTTCTTT

V gene: TRBV6-6
D gene: TRBD2
J gene: TRBJ2-1
CDR3 length: 14
clone size: .
CDR3 protein: CASIKAGGDNEQFF
CDR3 DNA: TGTGCCAGCATTAAAGCGGGAGGGGATAATGAGCAGTTCTTC

V gene: TRBV11-2
D gene: .
J gene: TRBJ1-2
CDR3 length: 15
clone size: .
CDR3 protein: CASSSGEEANYGYTF
CDR3 DNA: TGTGCCAGCAGCTCAGGAGAGGAGGCGAACTATGGCTACACCTTC

V gene: TRBV2
D gene: .
J gene: TRBJ2-3
CDR3 length: 13
clone size: .
CDR3 protein: CASSESHSDTQYF
CDR3 DNA: TGTGCCAGCAGTGAATCTCACAGTGATACGCAGTATTTT

V gene: TRBV7-9
D gene: TRBD1
J gene: TRBJ1-1
CDR3 length: 14
clone size: few
CDR3 protein: CASSLETGFTEAFF
CDR3 DNA: TGTGCCAGCAGCTTGGAGACAGGGTTCACTGAAGCTTTCTTT

V gene: TRBV4-1
D gene: .
J gene: TRBJ1-2
CDR3 length: 16
clone size: .
CDR3 protein: CASSPLGGRANYGYTF
CDR3 DNA: TGCGCCAGCAGCCCCCTAGGAGGACGAGCTAACTATGGCTACACCTTC

V gene: TRBV29-1
D gene: .
J gene: TRBJ1-2
CDR3 length: 11
clone size: .
CDR3 protein: CSVDVRDGYTF
CDR3 DNA: TGCAGCGTTGATGTCAGGGATGGCTACACCTTC

V gene: TRBV9
D gene: TRBD2
J gene: TRBJ2-5
CDR3 length: 15
clone size: once
CDR3 protein: CASSARSGGGETQYF
CDR3 DNA: TGTGCCAGCAGCGCCCGTAGCGGCGGGGGAGAGACCCAGTACTTC

V gene: TRBV9
D gene: .
J gene: TRBJ2-1
CDR3 length: 12
clone size: .
CDR3 protein: CASSVSYNEQFF
CDR3 DNA: TGTGCCAGCAGCGTCTCTTACAATGAGCAGTTCTTC

V gene: TRBV19
D gene: TRBD1
J gene: TRBJ2-7
CDR3 length: 17
clone size: .
CDR3 protein: CASSKNLHTGAIGEQYF
CDR3 DNA: TGTGCCAGTAGCAAAAACCTCCATACAGGGGCGATTGGCGAGCAGTACTTC